This is a list of T cell receptor beta chains from one sample in a study of cytomegalovirus exposure and HLA in healthy donors. TCRdb's copy holds only in-frame clones and misses some; the assay was immunoSEQ multiplex PCR. The table records 100,000 to 150,000 clones, roughly 8.6% of them present only once. The sequenced sample consisted of PBMCs. The receptors were sampled from a woman between 40 and 55 years old in good health and CMV-seropositive. The CDR3 runs from the conserved cysteine through the conserved F or W. A D gene is named only where the DNA matches it firmly. Size is stated for part of the rows, as once, few or many counts, or as a class when the clone is expanded.

few,TRBD1,TRBJ1-2,TRBV28,17,CASSNGTGKWSGYGYTF,TGTGCCAGCAGCAACGGGACAGGGAAGTGGAGTGGCTATGGCTACACCTTC
few,TRBD1,TRBJ2-7,TRBV7-6,16,CASSLATGVASYEQYF,TGTGCCAGCAGCTTAGCTACAGGGGTGGCGTCCTACGAGCAGTACTTC
few,TRBD1,TRBJ1-4,TRBV6-1,13,CASSGTGNEKLFF,TGTGCCAGCTCCGGGACAGGAAATGAAAAACTGTTTTTT
few,TRBD2,TRBJ2-3,TRBV11-1,15,CASSFNVGTKVTQYF,TGTGCCAGCAGCTTCAACGTCGGGACTAAGGTTACGCAGTATTTT
few,TRBD1,TRBJ1-4,TRBV12-5,18,CASGLETGGYGTNEKLFF,TGTGCTAGTGGCCTGGAGACAGGGGGTTATGGAACTAATGAAAAACTGTTTTTT
NA,NA,TRBJ1-2,TRBV6-5,16,CASSYSMGTTNYGYTF,TGTGCCAGCAGTTACTCGATGGGGACAACTAACTATGGCTACACCTTC
NA,NA,TRBJ1-1,TRBV10-1,15,CASSELTGGNTEAFF,TGCGCCAGCAGTGAGTTGACGGGAGGGAACACTGAAGCTTTCTTT
NA,TRBD1,TRBJ1-2,TRBV19,14,CASSAVGQNYGYTF,TGTGCCAGTAGTGCCGTGGGACAGAACTATGGCTACACCTTC
few,TRBD2,TRBJ2-5,TRBV7-6,16,CASSSPGTSPPETQYF,TGTGCCAGCAGCTCCCCCGGGACTAGCCCACCAGAGACCCAGTACTTC
few,TRBD1,TRBJ1-6,TRBV13,16,CASSLGQGPYNSPLHF,TGTGCCAGCAGCTTAGGACAGGGGCCTTATAATTCACCCCTCCACTTT
NA,NA,TRBJ1-2,TRBV5-1,14,CASSVDSSGYGYTF,TGCGCCAGCAGCGTCGACTCGTCTGGGTATGGCTACACCTTC
few,NA,TRBJ1-2,TRBV5-8,13,CASSRRSIYGYTF,TGTGCCAGCAGCCGGAGGTCAATCTATGGCTACACCTTC
few,NA,TRBJ2-7,TRBV27,14,CASSYSLSSYEQYF,TGTGCCAGCAGTTACAGCCTGAGCTCCTACGAGCAGTACTTC
few,NA,TRBJ1-5,TRBV2,14,CASLLGGRGQPQHF,TGTGCCAGCCTCCTCGGGGGGCGAGGTCAGCCCCAGCATTTT
NA,TRBD1,TRBJ2-1,TRBV30,15,CACPGQGGTYNEQFF,TGTGCCTGCCCAGGACAGGGCGGGACCTACAATGAGCAGTTCTTC
NA,TRBD1,TRBJ2-7,TRBV27,16,CASSFRRDRGAYEQYF,TGTGCCAGCAGTTTTCGCCGGGACAGGGGCGCCTACGAGCAGTACTTC
NA,NA,TRBJ1-4,TRBV18,14,CASSPDRHNEKLFF,TGTGCCAGCTCACCCGACAGGCATAATGAAAAACTGTTTTTT
NA,TRBD1,TRBJ1-1,TRBV11-2,15,CASSLEGQGNTEAFF,TGTGCCAGCAGCTTAGAAGGACAGGGGAACACTGAAGCTTTCTTT
NA,NA,TRBJ1-3,TRBV2,14,CASNKGFSGNTIYF,TGTGCCAGCAACAAGGGGTTCTCTGGAAACACCATATATTTT
NA,TRBD1,TRBJ2-7,TRBV25-1,15,CASSEPGQRSYEQYF,TGTGCCAGCAGTGAACCGGGACAGAGATCCTACGAGCAGTACTTC
NA,NA,TRBJ1-2,TRBV19,12,CASLQGHYGYTF,TGTGCCAGTCTGCAGGGGCACTATGGCTACACCTTC
NA,TRBD1,TRBJ1-2,TRBV5-4,14,CASSVAGGNYGYTF,TGTGCCAGCAGCGTCGCAGGGGGCAACTATGGCTACACCTTC
NA,NA,TRBJ1-1,TRBV19,15,CASSMIDKENTEAFF,TGTGCCAGTAGTATGATCGACAAGGAGAACACTGAAGCTTTCTTT
NA,TRBD1,TRBJ1-5,TRBV6-5,14,CASSPDRADQPQHF,TGTGCCAGCAGCCCTGACAGGGCTGATCAGCCCCAGCATTTT
few,TRBD2,TRBJ2-1,TRBV30,12,CAWNRGAGEQFF,TGTGCCTGGAACCGGGGAGCGGGGGAGCAGTTCTTC
few,NA,TRBJ1-2,TRBV2,13,CASSPQANYGYTF,TGTGCCAGCAGTCCACAAGCTAACTATGGCTACACCTTC
NA,NA,TRBJ1-2,TRBV11-2,15,CASSLDMYKSYGYTF,TGTGCCAGCAGCTTAGATATGTACAAGTCCTATGGCTACACCTTC
few,TRBD2,TRBJ2-2,TRBV9,16,CASSVPGSGTAGELFF,TGTGCCAGCAGCGTCCCAGGGAGCGGGACTGCCGGGGAGCTGTTTTTT
NA,TRBD1,TRBJ1-5,TRBV7-8,16,CASSLGAGGSNQPQHF,TGTGCCAGCAGCTTAGGGGCAGGGGGCAGCAATCAGCCCCAGCATTTT
NA,NA,TRBJ1-4,TRBV5-1,15,CASSLAGSWEEKLFF,TGCGCCAGCAGCTTGGCCGGGAGTTGGGAGGAAAAACTGTTTTTT
few,TRBD2,TRBJ2-7,TRBV29-1,14,CSGGSGAAVDEQYF,TGCAGCGGGGGTAGCGGGGCGGCCGTGGACGAGCAGTACTTC
NA,NA,TRBJ2-5,TRBV6-4,15,CASSDGAGGRGTQYF,TGTGCCAGCAGTGACGGAGCGGGTGGGCGAGGGACCCAGTACTTC
few,NA,TRBJ1-2,TRBV5-8,15,CASSLEAGFYYGYTF,TGTGCCAGCAGCTTGGAAGCGGGGTTCTACTATGGCTACACCTTC
NA,TRBD2,TRBJ2-7,TRBV5-1,14,CASSSLAGSQEQYF,TGCGCCAGCAGCTCGCTAGCGGGCAGTCAAGAGCAGTACTTC
few,NA,TRBJ1-5,TRBV19,16,CASSPPRVPSNQPQHF,TGTGCCAGTAGTCCCCCCAGGGTCCCTAGCAATCAGCCCCAGCATTTT
NA,TRBD1,TRBJ2-7,TRBV27,15,CASRPGGPGGHEQYF,TGTGCCAGCAGGCCAGGGGGCCCTGGGGGACACGAGCAGTACTTC